The clone carrying this TCR beta chain came up a few times. This sample is drawn from a study of T-cell reconstitution after alpha-beta-depleted transplantation in children. Preparation of the TCRbeta library was carried out with unique molecular identifiers. TCRdb re-derived calls from the PCR reads in MiXCR, one entry per CDR3 protein. This table has 400,000 to 500,000 distinct CDR3 sequences, around 9.9% appearing once. The clonotype originates from a human donor who donated a stem cell graft to a child with acute myeloid leukemia. This material consisted of PBMCs from the stem cell graft donor, taken from the stem cell graft.

CDR3 coding DNA: TGCAGTGCTAGAGATGCGGGCCCGGGAAGCTACACCTTC. It translates to CSARDAGPGSYTF. V gene TRBV20-1 combines with J gene TRBJ1-2; D remains unclear. CDR3 length equals 13 residues. V lost 0 bases to trimming and J lost 9 bases, with 14 bases between them. The germline V gene has CDR1 DFQATT and CDR2 SNEGSKA (reference sequence).